The rows below give T cell receptor beta chains drawn from one sample of a study of cytotoxic CD8 clonotypes in ibrutinib-treated CLL. Assay used: immunoSEQ multiplex PCR; TCRdb lists only in-frame clones, some missing. The sample lists approximately 42,000 clones, roughly three quarters occurring once. The specimen comprised PBMCs, sampled after 12 months of ibrutinib treatment. The receptors originated from a human donor with chronic lymphocytic leukemia. The CDR3 runs from the conserved cysteine through the conserved F or W.

v_call cdr3_aa
TRBV30 CAWSPPPRVYEQYF
TRBV6-4 CASSDGSGRGETQYF
TRBV4-1 CASSQDPNANTGELFF
TRBV10-1 CASRSRDNSGNTIYF
TRBV4-1 CASSQGPSENTEAFF
TRBV7-5 CARRPQGEPSYEQYF
TRBV6-4 CASSDSPLAGSYNEQFF
TRBV4-2 CASSQEARSHPGEKLFF
TRBV7-9 CASTPGETQYF
TRBV7-9 CASSPIGGRKQFF
TRBV5-1 CASSGDSNNEKLFF
TRBV13 CASSLGASLFSDTQYF
TRBV18 CASSPPLASGGTDTQYF
TRBV30 CAWSGALTGELFF
TRBV9 CASSSGLGQETQYF
TRBV19 CASSIGAGPRGDEQYF
TRBV7-8 CASSLAGGRTLVQDTQYF
TRBV6-1 CASIAREASFNEQFF
TRBV5-1 CASSLEGLAEQFF
TRBV10-1 CASSEFQGDTYGYTF
TRBV2 CASSELQGATGELFF
TRBV18 CASSPGTRGTEQYF
TRBV4-3 CASSQALAEYNEQFF
TRBV7-9 CASSPGLAGAGEQFF
TRBV11-1 CASSTLSGTATEAFF
TRBV30 CAWSVGGDNTEAFF
TRBV9 CASSVEGYTGELFF
TRBV2 CASSAIQGNQPQHF
TRBV5-1 CASSLRQTQETQYF
TRBV4-1 CASSQLAGSYEQYF
TRBV18 CASSPTLGTEAFF
TRBV10-3 CAISETGLAGSAEQFF
TRBV4-2 CASSQDQAGELFF
TRBV6-4 CASSDSTGSYNEQFF
TRBV2 CASGSDGSTDTQYF
TRBV6-5 CASTLLGVEIGELFF
TRBV6-6 CASSYAGLAGDEQYF
TRBV6-6 CASSQAEANEQFF
TRBV9 CASSVASGADTQYF
TRBV6-1 CASVRTGGQPQHF
TRBV10-3 CAIRADTGNTIYF
TRBV7-2 CASSRARGSEQFF
TRBV19 CASSIGGETQYF
TRBV19 CASSISGSGANVLTF
TRBV19 CASSMLGGTNEKLFF
TRBV9 CASSVGDSGNTIYF
TRBV9 CASSVGGPQETQYF
TRBV7-9 CASSQGVEGYTF
TRBV29-1 CSVPGRLAGGGEQYF
TRBV7-2 CASRQTRTSGNEQFF
TRBV5-8 CASSLEAYEQYF
TRBV19 CASSILDRVMNTEAFF
TRBV10-3 CAISGQGDQPQHF
TRBV19 CASSRTQSSYNEQFF
TRBV27 CASRGGPGGYTF
TRBV6-1 CASRTRTEAFF
TRBV29-1 CSVEWGPDQPQHF
TRBV7-2 CASSLGGPEAFF
TRBV9 CASSPDPRHYGYTF